This TCR beta chain was recovered during a study of T cells in Graves' hyperthyroidism and ophthalmopathy. Across the whole study: Peripheral blood draws took place at initial diagnosis, ahead of any treatment. General study results and limits: Researchers found most expanded thyroid clonotypes above 0.001 in blood as well.

On this clonotype itself: Its antigen is undetermined. A junction boundary mismatches the germline segment, possibly from a read error.

The investigators amplified TCR beta CDR3 regions from RNA transcripts. TCR CDR3 underwent first-round RT-PCR with the HTBI primer set. In TCRdb, the multiplex PCR reads were re-called with MiXCR into one record per CDR3 protein. The data show some 800,000 distinct CDR3 sequences, 35% to 40% seen once. Per the germline V gene, CDR1 is ENHRY and CDR2 is SYGVKD. The CDR3 spans 15 residues. The TCR sequence derives from a man aged 18-30 years with Graves' hyperthyroidism. The specimen sequenced was blood. The chain is built from TRBV10-3 and TRBJ1-5; D gene ambiguous. CDR3 in amino acids: CASSSAEYSNQPQHF. DNA for the CDR3: TGTGCCAGCAGTTCGGCGGAGTATAGCAATCAGCCCCAGCATTTT.